The T cell receptor (beta chain) under discussion was sequenced for a study of blood T cell repertoires in COVID-19. For the study at large: Donors in the United States, Italy and Spain gave samples during acute or convalescent COVID-19. T cells, B-cell-depleted T cells, or PBMCs provided the cDNA or gDNA that served as material.

In the authors' workflow: Researchers report that nucleated cell counts were estimated from reference gene primer amplification. The table came from immunoSEQ multiplex PCR; TCRdb's copy has only in-frame clones and leaves some out. V, J and clone size are those of that table, while D and trimming were read from the DNA. The data contain tens of thousands of clones, about 86% of them singletons. Trimming at V came to 1 base and at J to 8 bases, leaving 7 bases not matched to a gene. The CDR3 is 15 amino acids. From germline, CDR1 is SGHTA and CDR2 FQGNSA. Specimen: peripheral blood. The source of this sequence is a man aged 50 or older with acute or convalescent COVID-19. This rearrangement joins TRBV7-2 to TRBJ2-1, with 8 bases matching TRBD2. The DNA of the CDR3 is TGTGCCAGCAGCTTAGGAGCGGGAGCTCCCGATGAGCAGTTCTTC. Residues: CASSLGAGAPDEQFF.